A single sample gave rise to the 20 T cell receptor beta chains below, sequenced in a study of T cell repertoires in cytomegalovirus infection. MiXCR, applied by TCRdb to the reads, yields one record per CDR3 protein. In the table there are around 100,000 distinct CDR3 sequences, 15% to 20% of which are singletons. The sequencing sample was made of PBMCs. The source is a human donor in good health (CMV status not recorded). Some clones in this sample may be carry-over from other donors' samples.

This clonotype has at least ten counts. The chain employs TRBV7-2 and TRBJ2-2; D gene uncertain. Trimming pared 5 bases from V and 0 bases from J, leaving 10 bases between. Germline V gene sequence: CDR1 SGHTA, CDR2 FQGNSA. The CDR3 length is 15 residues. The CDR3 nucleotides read TGTGCCAGCAGCCCCCCTGGGTCGAACACCGGGGAGCTGTTTTTT. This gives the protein CASSPPGSNTGELFF.

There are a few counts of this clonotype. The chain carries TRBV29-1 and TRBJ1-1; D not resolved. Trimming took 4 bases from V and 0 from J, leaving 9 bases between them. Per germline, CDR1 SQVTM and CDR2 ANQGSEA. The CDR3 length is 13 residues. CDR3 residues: CSVVRAMNTEAFF. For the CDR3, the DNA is TGCAGCGTTGTACGGGCAATGAACACTGAAGCTTTCTTT.

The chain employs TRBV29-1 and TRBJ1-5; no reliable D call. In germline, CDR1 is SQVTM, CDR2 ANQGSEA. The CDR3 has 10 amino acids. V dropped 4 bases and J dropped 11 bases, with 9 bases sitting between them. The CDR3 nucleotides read TGCAGCGTTGGAGGGAGGGCCCAGCATTTT. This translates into CSVGGRAQHF. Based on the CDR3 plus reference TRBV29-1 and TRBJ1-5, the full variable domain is SAVISQKPSRDICQRGTSLTIQCQVDSQVTMMFWYRQQPGQSLTLIATANQGSEATYESGFVIDKFPISRPNLTFSTLTVSNMSPEDSSIYLCSVGGRAQHFGDGTRLSIL.

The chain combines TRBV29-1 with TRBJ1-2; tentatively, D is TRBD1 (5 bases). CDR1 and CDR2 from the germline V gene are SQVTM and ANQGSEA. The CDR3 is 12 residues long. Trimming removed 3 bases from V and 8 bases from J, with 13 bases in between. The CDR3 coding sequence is TGCAGCGTTGATGGCTGGGACGAGGGCTACACCTTC. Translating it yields CSVDGWDEGYTF. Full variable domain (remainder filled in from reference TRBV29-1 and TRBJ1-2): SAVISQKPSRDICQRGTSLTIQCQVDSQVTMMFWYRQQPGQSLTLIATANQGSEATYESGFVIDKFPISRPNLTFSTLTVSNMSPEDSSIYLCSVDGWDEGYTFGSGTRLTVV.

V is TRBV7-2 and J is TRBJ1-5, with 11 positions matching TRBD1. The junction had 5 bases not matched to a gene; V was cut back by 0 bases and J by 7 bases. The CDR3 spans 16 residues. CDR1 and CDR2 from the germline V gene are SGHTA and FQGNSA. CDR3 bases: TGTGCCAGCAGCTTAGCGGGACAGGGGGTGGGGCAGCCCCAGCATTTT. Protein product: CASSLAGQGVGQPQHF.

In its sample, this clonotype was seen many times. The CDR3 DNA is TGTGCCAGCAGCTTAGAAAGGGGTCTCAACACTGAAGCTTTCTTT. It yields the protein CASSLERGLNTEAFF. V usage is TRBV7-2 and J usage is TRBJ1-1; perhaps TRBD1 as D (5 bases). V was pared by 1 base and J by 2 bases, with 11 bases between. Looked up from germline, CDR1 is SGHTA and CDR2 is FQGNSA. The CDR3 runs 15 residues.

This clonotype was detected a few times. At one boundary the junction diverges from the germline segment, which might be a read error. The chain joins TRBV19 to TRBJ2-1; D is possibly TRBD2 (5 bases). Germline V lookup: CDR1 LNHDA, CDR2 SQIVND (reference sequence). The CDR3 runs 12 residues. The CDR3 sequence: CASSIPLEEPFF. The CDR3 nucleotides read TGTGCCAGTAGTATCCCCCTGGAGGAGCCGTTCTTC. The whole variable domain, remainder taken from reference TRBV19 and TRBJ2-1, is DGGITQSPKYLFRKEGQNVTLSCEQNLNHDAMYWYRQDPGQGLRLIYYSQIVNDFQKGDIAEGYSVSREKKESFPLTVTSAQKNPTAFYLCASSIPLEEPFFGPGTRLTVL.

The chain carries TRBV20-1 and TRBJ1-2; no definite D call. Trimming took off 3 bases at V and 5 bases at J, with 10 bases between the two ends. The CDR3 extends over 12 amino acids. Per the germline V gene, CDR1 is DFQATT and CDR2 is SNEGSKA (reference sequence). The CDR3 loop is CSAREPGYGYTF. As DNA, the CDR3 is TGCAGTGCTAGGGAGCCCGGGTATGGCTACACCTTC.

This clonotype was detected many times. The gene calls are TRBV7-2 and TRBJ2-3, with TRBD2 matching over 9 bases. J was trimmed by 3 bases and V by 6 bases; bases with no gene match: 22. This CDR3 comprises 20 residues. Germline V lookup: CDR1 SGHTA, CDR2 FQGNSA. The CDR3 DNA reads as TGTGCCAGCAGGGGGCGGGTACTAGCGGGCACCTCCGAGGAGACAGATACGCAGTATTTT. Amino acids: CASRGRVLAGTSEETDTQYF.

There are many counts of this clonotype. CDR3 in DNA: TGTGCCAGCAGCCGGAGCGGAGAATCCAGAGATACGCAGTATTTT. Protein sequence: CASSRSGESRDTQYF. The chain joins TRBV5-4 to TRBJ2-3, with D possibly being TRBD2 (5 bases). Between the trimmed V and J ends, which lost 4 bases and 5 bases, there was a span of 17 bases. The length of the CDR3 is 15 residues. Per the germline V gene, CDR1 is SGHNT and CDR2 is YYREEE (reference sequence). Based on the CDR3 plus reference TRBV5-4 and TRBJ2-3, the full variable domain is ETGVTQSPTHLIKTRGQQVTLRCSSQSGHNTVSWYQQALGQGPQFIFQYYREEENGRGNFPPRFSGLQFPNYSSELNVNALELDDSALYLCASSRSGESRDTQYFGPGTRLTVL.

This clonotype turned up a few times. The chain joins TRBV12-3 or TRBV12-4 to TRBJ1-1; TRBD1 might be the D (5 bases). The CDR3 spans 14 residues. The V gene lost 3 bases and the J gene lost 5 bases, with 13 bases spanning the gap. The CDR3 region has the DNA TGTGCCAGCAGTTTCCAGGGTATGGAAACTGAAGCTTTCTTT. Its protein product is CASSFQGMETEAFF.

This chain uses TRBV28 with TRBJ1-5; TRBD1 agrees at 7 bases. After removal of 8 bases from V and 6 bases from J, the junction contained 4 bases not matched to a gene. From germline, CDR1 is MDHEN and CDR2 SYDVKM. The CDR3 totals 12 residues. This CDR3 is CASLTGVQPQHF. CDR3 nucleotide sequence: TGTGCCAGCCTTACAGGGGTTCAGCCCCAGCATTTT.

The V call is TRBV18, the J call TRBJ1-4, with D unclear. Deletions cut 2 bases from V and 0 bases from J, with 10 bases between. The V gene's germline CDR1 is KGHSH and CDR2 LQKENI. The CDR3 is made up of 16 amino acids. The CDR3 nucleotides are TGTGCCAGCTCACCATCACCAGCTGCAACTAATGAAAAACTGTTTTTT. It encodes CASSPSPAATNEKLFF.

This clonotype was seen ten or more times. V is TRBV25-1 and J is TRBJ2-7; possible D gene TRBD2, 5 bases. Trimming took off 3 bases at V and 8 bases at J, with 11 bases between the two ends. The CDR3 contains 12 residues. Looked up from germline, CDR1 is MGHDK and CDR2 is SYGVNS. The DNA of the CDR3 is TGTGCCAGCAGTGACTGGACTTCCAAGCAGTACTTC. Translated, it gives CASSDWTSKQYF.

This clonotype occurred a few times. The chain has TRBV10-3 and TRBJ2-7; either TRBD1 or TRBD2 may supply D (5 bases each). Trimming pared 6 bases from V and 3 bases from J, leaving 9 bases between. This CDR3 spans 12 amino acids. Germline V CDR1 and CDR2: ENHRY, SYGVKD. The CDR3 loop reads CAISGTLYEQYF. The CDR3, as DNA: TGTGCCATCAGCGGGACCCTCTACGAGCAGTACTTC.

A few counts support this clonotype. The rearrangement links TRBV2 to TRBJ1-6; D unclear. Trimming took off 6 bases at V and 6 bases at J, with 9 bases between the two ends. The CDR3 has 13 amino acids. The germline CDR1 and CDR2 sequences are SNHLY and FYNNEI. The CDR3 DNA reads TGTGCCAGCAGGGAGGAAGGTAATTCACCCCTCCACTTT. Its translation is CASREEGNSPLHF. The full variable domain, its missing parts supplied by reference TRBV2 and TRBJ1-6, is EPEVTQTPSHQVTQMGQEVILRCVPISNHLYFYWYRQILGQKVEFLVSFYNNEISEKSEIFDDQFSVERPDGSNFTLKIRSTKLEDSAMYFCASREEGNSPLHFGNGTRLTVT.

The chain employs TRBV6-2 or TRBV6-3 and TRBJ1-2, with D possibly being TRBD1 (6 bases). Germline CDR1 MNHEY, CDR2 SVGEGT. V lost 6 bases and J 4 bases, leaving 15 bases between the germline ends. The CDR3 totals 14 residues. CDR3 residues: CASRLDSPTYGYTF. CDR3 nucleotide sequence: TGTGCCAGCAGACTGGACAGCCCTACCTATGGCTACACCTTC.

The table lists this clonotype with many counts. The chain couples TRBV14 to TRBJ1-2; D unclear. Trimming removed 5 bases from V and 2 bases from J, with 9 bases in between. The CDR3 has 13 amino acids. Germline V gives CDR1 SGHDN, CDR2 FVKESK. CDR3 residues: CASSLGRNYGYTF. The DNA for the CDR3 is TGTGCCAGCAGCTTGGGTCGGAACTATGGCTACACCTTC. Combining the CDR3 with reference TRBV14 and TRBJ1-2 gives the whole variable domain EAGVTQFPSHSVIEKGQTVTLRCDPISGHDNLYWYRRVMGKEIKFLLHFVKESKQDESGMPNNRFLAERTGGTYSTLKVQPAELEDSGVYFCASSLGRNYGYTFGSGTRLTVV.

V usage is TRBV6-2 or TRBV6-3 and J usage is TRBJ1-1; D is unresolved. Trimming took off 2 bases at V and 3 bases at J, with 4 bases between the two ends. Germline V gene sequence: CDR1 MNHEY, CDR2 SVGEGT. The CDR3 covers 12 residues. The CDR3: CASSYGDTEAFF. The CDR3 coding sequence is TGTGCCAGCAGTTACGGAGACACTGAAGCTTTCTTT.

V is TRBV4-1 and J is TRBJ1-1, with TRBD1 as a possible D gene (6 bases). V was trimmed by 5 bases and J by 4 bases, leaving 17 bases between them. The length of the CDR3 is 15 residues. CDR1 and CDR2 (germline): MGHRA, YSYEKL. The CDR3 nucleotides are TGCGCCAGCAGCGCAGTACAGGGAGGAGGCACTGAAGCTTTCTTT. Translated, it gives CASSAVQGGGTEAFF.